These 3 T cell receptor beta chains share one sample of origin, sequenced in a study of T-cell reconstitution after alpha-beta-depleted transplantation in children. Preparation of the TCRbeta library used unique molecular identifiers. TCRdb processed the PCR reads anew with MiXCR; each CDR3 protein has one entry. Among 800,000 to 1,000,000 distinct CDR3 sequences, less than 30% were seen once, and the ten largest hold about 28%. The sample in question was PBMCs, mostly from graft donor cells, obtained 360 days after TCRalphabeta/CD19-depleted stem cell transplant. The receptor source for this set is a boy younger than two who had a stem cell transplant for SCID, so the T cells may come from the graft donor.

The chain recombines TRBV7-9 with TRBJ1-1; D possibly corresponds to TRBD1 (6 bases). This CDR3 comprises 15 residues. V was clipped by 5 bases and J by 0 bases, with 13 bases between them. In germline, CDR1 is SEHNR, CDR2 FQNEAQ (reference sequence). The CDR3 bases are TGTGCCAGCAGCAAACAGGGAGGAATGAACACTGAAGCTTTCTTT. This encodes CASSKQGGMNTEAFF.

The chain recombines TRBV12-5 with TRBJ2-5; 8 bases line up with TRBD2. The J segment lost 5 bases and the V segment lost 4 bases, leaving 12 bases of the junction unmatched. Germline V CDR1 and CDR2: LGHNT, FRNRAP. The CDR3 is 16 amino acids. The CDR3, as DNA: TGTGCTAGTGGTTGGGTTAGCGGGGTACCGACGGAGACCCAGTACTTC. Translation gives CASGWVSGVPTETQYF.

This clonotype was recorded once. The genes are TRBV10-3 and TRBJ2-5; D is tentatively TRBD1 or TRBD2 (5 bases each). Trimming left V 9 bases short and J 0 bases short, with 11 bases between. This CDR3 region has 13 residues. Germline CDR1 reads ENHRY; CDR2 reads SYGVKD. CDR3 loop: CAIGTTNQETQYF. CDR3 nucleotides: TGTGCCATAGGGACCACAAACCAAGAGACCCAGTACTTC.